The 16 T cell receptor beta chains below come from one sample, sequenced in a study of T cells in Graves' hyperthyroidism and ophthalmopathy. Researchers took RNA transcripts and amplified the TCR beta CDR3 regions from them. Initially, a first-round RT-PCR of the TCR CDR3 employed the HTBI primer set. In TCRdb, the multiplex PCR reads were re-called with MiXCR into one record per CDR3 protein. This sample has about 160,000 distinct CDR3 sequences, with 8% to 9.5% found just once. Sequenced material: blood. These receptors were obtained from a woman under 30 with Graves' hyperthyroidism that later progressed to Graves' ophthalmopathy.

This clonotype was seen more than once but under ten times. The chain joins TRBV25-1 to TRBJ2-1; 8 bases are shared with TRBD1. There are 13 residues in the CDR3. Germline values: CDR1 MGHDK, CDR2 SYGVNS. V was pared by 6 bases and J by 6 bases, with 4 bases of the junction left unmatched. The CDR3 bases are TGTGCCAGCAGGCCGGGACAGGTCAATGAGCAGTTCTTC. Its translation is CASRPGQVNEQFF.

The sample holds many counts of this clonotype. The chain uses TRBV6-1 and TRBJ1-4, with D possibly TRBD1 on 5 matching bases. V shed 6 bases and J shed 4 bases, with 15 bases lying between them. This CDR3 has 15 residues. Germline V gene lookup returns CDR1 MNHNS and CDR2 SASEGT. This chain's CDR3 is CASSRTQGLNEKLFF. CDR3 coding DNA: TGTGCCAGCAGCCGGACCCAGGGACTTAATGAAAAACTGTTTTTT.

This clonotype was picked up many times. The chain uses TRBV29-1 and TRBJ2-1; no clear D gene. This CDR3 is 15 amino acids long. Germline V gives CDR1 SQVTM, CDR2 ANQGSEA. Trimming cost V 0 bases and J 5 bases, with 14 bases left between them. In DNA, the CDR3 is TGCAGCGTTGAAGATCCTGGCGCCTTACACAATGAGCAGTTCTTC. Protein: CSVEDPGALHNEQFF.

This clonotype was observed a handful of times. The genes are TRBV4-1 and TRBJ2-5; D ambiguous. The CDR3 loop spans 13 amino acids. Between the trimmed V and J ends, which lost 3 bases and 5 bases, there was a span of 10 bases. Germline lookup yields CDR1 MGHRA and CDR2 YSYEKL. CDR3 nucleotide sequence: TGCGCCAGCAGCCAGATAAGGGTTGAGACCCAGTACTTC. The encoded protein is CASSQIRVETQYF.

This clonotype occurred many times. The chain couples TRBV29-1 to TRBJ2-7; 7 nucleotides agree with TRBD1. V lost 3 bases and J lost 6; bases outside the gene matches: 5. The CDR3 extends over 12 amino acids. Looked up from germline, CDR1 is SQVTM and CDR2 is ANQGSEA. Here the CDR3 reads CSVERQGSEQYF. The DNA of the CDR3 is TGCAGCGTTGAGCGACAGGGAAGCGAGCAGTACTTC.

This clonotype appeared many times. The rearrangement joins TRBV4-1 to TRBJ1-1, with D maybe TRBD1 (5 bases). The CDR3 totals 14 residues. Deletions cut 4 bases from V and 8 bases from J, with 17 bases between. Germline CDR1 MGHRA, CDR2 YSYEKL. CDR3 in DNA: TGCGCCAGCAGCCTAGCTCGGGGCCCGATGGAAGCTTTCTTT. Its translation is CASSLARGPMEAFF.

The V gene is TRBV28, the J gene TRBJ2-7; D may be TRBD1 or TRBD2 (6 bases each). The CDR3 runs to 13 residues. From germline, CDR1 is MDHEN and CDR2 SYDVKM. The ends were cut back, 9 bases at V and 5 bases at J, with 17 bases in the middle. CDR3 nucleotide sequence: TGTGCCAGTAACGGGGGCGGGACCCACGAGCAGTACTTC. Its translation: CASNGGGTHEQYF.

This clonotype was seen more than once but under ten times. The chain recombines TRBV19 with TRBJ2-3; 10 nucleotides agree with TRBD2. There are 14 residues in the CDR3. The germline gives CDR1 LNHDA, CDR2 SQIVND (reference sequence). V was pared by 4 bases and J by 3 bases, with 1 base of the junction left unmatched. The CDR3 loop is CASSTSGRTDTQYF. In DNA, the CDR3 is TGTGCCAGTAGTACTAGCGGGAGAACAGATACGCAGTATTTT.

This clonotype was observed many times. The V and J genes are TRBV2 and TRBJ1-1; D call uncertain. CDR1 and CDR2 from the germline V gene are SNHLY and FYNNEI. Trimming took off 6 bases at V and 2 bases at J, with 7 bases between the two ends. This CDR3 has 12 amino acids. The CDR3 loop reads CASREVNTEAFF. The CDR3 DNA sequence: TGTGCCAGCAGAGAGGTCAACACTGAAGCTTTCTTT.

This clonotype came up a few times. The rearrangement links TRBV4-2 to TRBJ2-6; D possibly uses TRBD1 or TRBD2 (5 bases each). This CDR3 has 19 amino acids. Trimming stripped 1 base from V and 2 bases from J, with 18 bases between. Germline CDR1 LGHNA, CDR2 YNFKEQ. The CDR3 loop reads CASSQGDLDRGPGANVLTF. Written as DNA, the CDR3 is TGTGCCAGCAGCCAAGGCGACCTGGACCGGGGACCTGGGGCCAACGTCCTGACTTTC.

Ten or more counts support this clonotype. V is TRBV7-2 and J is TRBJ2-7, with D perhaps matching TRBD1 (6 bases). The CDR3 contains 16 residues. The germline gives CDR1 SGHTA, CDR2 FQGNSA. Trimming cost V 1 base and J 2 bases, with 15 bases left between them. The CDR3 nucleotides are TGTGCCAGCAGCTTAGATCTGGGGGCGTTAACCTACGAGCAGTACTTC. This encodes CASSLDLGALTYEQYF.

This clonotype has more than one count but fewer than ten. CDR3 nucleotide sequence: TGTGCCAGCAGCTTTATCGGCTACGAGCAGTACTTC. It yields the protein CASSFIGYEQYF. The V call is TRBV13, the J call TRBJ2-7; D is ambiguous. V shed 3 bases and J shed 3 bases, with 6 bases lying between them. This CDR3 comprises 12 residues. Per germline, CDR1 PRHDT and CDR2 FYEKMQ (reference sequence).

This clonotype has ten or more counts. The rearrangement joins TRBV6-2 or TRBV6-3 to TRBJ1-3; D uncertain. With 2 bases removed from V and 1 base from J, the gap between germline ends came to 21 bases. The CDR3 sequence is 19 residues long. Germline lookup yields CDR1 MNHEY and CDR2 SVGEGT. The CDR3 sequence is CASSYDFRRRSPSGNTIYF. The CDR3 DNA follows: TGTGCCAGCAGTTACGATTTTCGACGTAGAAGCCCGTCTGGAAACACCATATATTTT.

The chain carries TRBV27 and TRBJ1-1; no clear D gene. The germline CDR1 and CDR2 sequences are MNHEY and SMNVEV (reference sequence). CDR3 length equals 14 residues. V lost 6 bases, J lost 1 base, and 12 bases lay in between. The CDR3 sequence is CASSSLSSNTEAFF. The CDR3 nucleotides are TGTGCCAGCAGCTCTCTTAGTTCGAACACTGAAGCTTTCTTT.

At least ten counts were recorded for this clonotype. V usage is TRBV6-2 or TRBV6-3 and J usage is TRBJ1-5, with 7 bases aligning to TRBD1. The V segment lost 6 bases and the J segment 2 bases; nucleotides outside the gene matches: 16. The CDR3 runs 18 residues. CDR1 is MNHEY, CDR2 SVGEGT, per germline. The CDR3 protein is CASRLPPDGTAGNQPQHF. CDR3 bases: TGTGCCAGCAGGCTTCCTCCCGACGGGACAGCGGGCAATCAGCCCCAGCATTTT.

This clonotype was observed at least ten times. The rearrangement uses TRBV11-3 and TRBJ2-7; D might be TRBD1 or TRBD2, each matching 5 bases. This CDR3 is built from 12 residues. V shed 3 bases and J shed 6 bases, with 9 bases lying between them. The germline CDR1 and CDR2 sequences are SGHNT and YENEEA. In DNA, the CDR3 is TGTGCCAGCAGCTTGGGACGGGCCGAGCAGTACTTC. The encoded protein is CASSLGRAEQYF. Combining the CDR3 with reference TRBV11-3 and TRBJ2-7 gives the whole variable domain EAGVVQSPRYKIIEKKQPVAFWCNPISGHNTLYWYLQNLGQGPELLIRYENEEAVDDSQLPKDRFSAERLKGVDSTLKIQPAELGDSAVYLCASSLGRAEQYFGPGTRLTVT.